This is a list of T cell receptor beta chains from one sample in a study of human T cells and chemical hapten exposure. TCRdb re-derived calls from the RACE reads in MiXCR, one entry per CDR3 protein. Of about 82,000 distinct CDR3 sequences in the sample, 10% to 15% were seen once. Sequencing was performed on whole blood, taken in connection with sensitization to the hapten diphenylcyclopropenone (DPC). These receptors came from a woman aged 45-60 years with alopecia areata. Some clones in this sample may be carry-over from other donors' samples. Both conserved end residues are part of each CDR3. D genes are given only for firm matches. Clone size, where shown, is once, few, many, or a class for clones that have expanded.

abundance	j_gene	d_gene	v_gene	CDR3aa	CDR3nt
many	TRBJ1-5	TRBD1	TRBV5-5	CASNPGQPLEPQHF	TGTGCCAGCAACCCGGGACAGCCCTTGGAGCCCCAGCATTTT
few	TRBJ2-5	NA	TRBV7-2	CASSLVLREQETQYF	TGTGCCAGCAGCTTAGTTCTGAGGGAACAAGAGACCCAGTACTTC
few	TRBJ1-5	TRBD1	TRBV5-8	CASSLQGAGNQPQHF	TGTGCCAGCAGCTTGCAGGGGGCAGGCAATCAGCCCCAGCATTTT
many	TRBJ1-2	NA	TRBV7-6	CASSPQPEMGGYTF	TGTGCCAGCAGCCCCCAGCCTGAAATGGGTGGCTACACCTTC
few	TRBJ1-5	NA	TRBV3-1	CASSQDGSQPQHF	TGTGCCAGCAGCCAAGATGGGTCGCAGCCCCAGCATTTT
many	TRBJ1-2	NA	TRBV27	CASSSGPGRFYGYTF	TGTGCCAGCAGTTCTGGACCGGGAAGATTCTATGGCTACACCTTC
many	TRBJ1-2	NA	TRBV20-1	CSARGGRQNYGYTF	TGCAGTGCTAGAGGAGGACGGCAGAACTATGGCTACACCTTC
many	TRBJ2-3	NA	TRBV30	CAWREASTDTQYF	TGTGCCTGGAGGGAGGCCAGCACAGATACGCAGTATTTT
NA	TRBJ2-7	NA	TRBV29-1	CSVYVGGSYEQYF	TGCAGCGTTTATGTGGGGGGCTCCTACGAGCAGTACTTC
NA	TRBJ1-3	TRBD1	TRBV28	CASRFLTGGSGNTIYF	TGTGCCAGCAGATTCTTAACAGGGGGCTCTGGAAACACCATATATTTT
NA	TRBJ2-2	NA	TRBV5-1	CASSLVATGELFF	TGCGCCAGCAGCTTGGTGGCTACCGGGGAGCTGTTTTTT
NA	TRBJ2-7	NA	TRBV29-1	CSVKTGPYEQYF	TGCAGCGTTAAAACAGGGCCCTACGAGCAGTACTTC
NA	TRBJ2-4	NA	TRBV29-1	CSVEDLSLAKNIQYF	TGCAGCGTTGAAGATCTCAGTCTAGCCAAAAACATTCAGTACTTC